These 6 T cell receptor beta chains came from one sample sequenced in a study of blood T cell repertoires in COVID-19. Only in-frame clones appear in the TCRdb table, and some are missing; sequencing was by immunoSEQ multiplex PCR. Of 200,000 to 250,000 clones listed, 84% were seen once; the top ten hold approximately 6.6%. The source material was PBMCs or T cells enriched from blood (not recorded which). These receptors all stem from a woman aged 40 to 50 who had recovered from COVID-19.

The CDR3 DNA sequence: TGTGCCAGCGAGGCTTCGAACACCGGGGAGCTGTTTTTT. Translating it yields CASEASNTGELFF. The chain recombines TRBV27 with TRBJ2-2, with D uncertain. CDR3 length: 13 amino acids. The germline V and J ends were trimmed by 8 bases and 0 bases, with 7 bases remaining between them. Germline V lookup: CDR1 MNHEY, CDR2 SMNVEV (reference sequence).

CDR3 nucleotides: TGTGCCAGCAGCGTGGACAGGGGGCAGAGCGAAAAACTGTTTTTT. Translated: CASSVDRGQSEKLFF. J is TRBJ1-4 and V is TRBV7-9, with TRBD1 matching over 11 bases. Germline CDR1 SEHNR, CDR2 FQNEAQ (reference sequence). Trimming took 5 bases from V and 8 from J; bases not matched to a gene: 7. The CDR3 has 15 residues.

V and J are TRBV10-1 and TRBJ2-3, with 10 positions matching TRBD2. V lost 4 bases to trimming and J lost 1 base; unmatched junction nucleotides: 8. The length of the CDR3 is 17 residues. Germline CDR1 WNHNN, CDR2 SYGVQD (reference sequence). This CDR3 is CASSVLAGAGGTDTQYF. The CDR3 DNA is TGCGCCAGCAGTGTCCTAGCGGGAGCAGGGGGCACAGATACGCAGTATTTT.

In DNA, the CDR3 is TGTGCCTGGAGTGTTGCGGGAGCGTATACCGGGGAGCTGTTTTTT. This sequence encodes CAWSVAGAYTGELFF. The V gene is TRBV30, the J gene TRBJ2-2; 7 nucleotides align to TRBD2. Germline CDR1 is GTSNPN and CDR2 is SVGIG (reference sequence). This CDR3 spans 15 amino acids. Trimming cost V 0 bases and J 5 bases; bases outside gene matches: 6. Using reference TRBV30 and TRBJ2-2 for the parts outside the CDR3, the full variable domain is SQTIHQWPATLVQPVGSPLSLECTVEGTSNPNLYWYRQAAGRGLQLLFYSVGIGQISSEVPQNLSASRPQDRQFILSSKKLLLSDSGFYLCAWSVAGAYTGELFFGEGSRLTVL.

The chain couples TRBV3-1 (or the pseudogene TRBV3-2) to TRBJ1-5; 11 bases match TRBD1. Germline assignment: CDR1 LGHDT and CDR2 YNNKEL (reference sequence). J lost 6 bases, V lost 4 bases, and 5 bases had no gene match. The CDR3 contains 15 residues. The CDR3 region has the DNA TGTGCCAGCAGCCGGGGGACAGGGGGAATTCAGCCCCAGCATTTT. This encodes CASSRGTGGIQPQHF.

This clone was seen only a few times. V is TRBV12-3 or TRBV12-4 and J is TRBJ2-1, with TRBD2 matching 11 bases. V was pared by 8 bases and J by 9 bases, with 6 bases of the junction left unmatched. This CDR3 comprises 13 residues. The CDR3 nucleotides are TGTGCCAGCCTAGCGGGAGGATTTGGTGAGCAGTTCTTC. Amino acids: CASLAGGFGEQFF.